This T cell receptor (beta chain) comes out of a study of blood T cells in healthy people across ages. This clonotype was detected a few times. Its specificity is unknown. Study-level results: Per million T cells, the diversity of TCR beta decreased roughly linearly as age advanced. Naive T cell percentage showed a strong correlation with TCR beta diversity. One million T cells yielded diversity estimates that were considered underestimates.

Using a J-beta primer mix together with a sample-barcoded 5' primer, a second PCR was run for roughly 6 to 12 cycles. Each single sample gave us at least 3 million CDR3-containing paired-end reads. Via MiXCR, TCRdb re-called the 5' RACE reads, giving one row per CDR3 protein. The sample has 1.5 million to 2 million distinct CDR3 sequences; about two fifths are singletons. The germline gives CDR1 SQVTM, CDR2 ANQGSEA. Trimming removed 4 bases at V and 5 bases at J, with 11 bases between. The CDR3 sequence is 12 residues long. This receptor was taken from a human donor in good health. This chain links TRBV29-1 with TRBJ1-2, with TRBD1 as a possible D gene (6 bases). Source material: blood. CDR3 sequence reads: CSVGQGRYGYTF. The CDR3 coding sequence is TGCAGCGTTGGGCAGGGGAGGTATGGCTACACCTTC.